A single sample gave rise to the 19 T cell receptor beta chains below, sequenced in a study of shared clonotypes between healthy human individuals. Clones were sequenced by immunoSEQ multiplex PCR, and TCRdb holds only the in-frame ones, with some missing. The sample contains approximately 330,000 clones, around 79% of which appear only once. The sequencing sample was made of memory CD4+ T cells sorted from blood. Subset here: CD45RA-negative fraction. All receptors derive from a man aged 25-45 years in good health.

At least ten counts were recorded for this clone. The J gene is TRBJ1-4, the V gene TRBV2; unclear D gene. Trimming removed 0 bases from V and 4 bases from J, with 9 bases in between. Germline V gene lookup returns CDR1 SNHLY and CDR2 FYNNEI. The CDR3 runs 15 residues. The CDR3 DNA reads as TGTGCCAGCAGTGAAGCCGAGAGGAATAATGAAAAACTGTTTTTT. It codes for CASSEAERNNEKLFF.

The chain links TRBV19 to TRBJ1-4; D remains ambiguous. The CDR3 runs 12 residues. CDR1 is LNHDA and CDR2 is SQIVND in the germline V gene (reference sequence). Trimming cost V 9 bases and J 6 bases, with 11 bases left between them. CDR3 sequence reads: CASARPDEKLFF. The CDR3 bases are TGTGCCAGCGCGAGACCCGATGAAAAACTGTTTTTT.

This clone occurred many times. The chain is built from TRBV5-4 and TRBJ2-7; 8 bases line up with TRBD2. This CDR3 has 15 residues. CDR1 and CDR2 from the germline V gene are SGHNT and YYREEE (reference sequence). Trimming took 4 bases from V and 6 from J; bases not matched to a gene: 12. The CDR3 region is CASSPPGAGAAEQYF. The CDR3 nucleotides read TGTGCCAGCAGCCCCCCGGGAGCGGGAGCAGCCGAGCAGTACTTC.

The CDR3: CSVEGTGFGEQYF. The CDR3 DNA reads TGCAGCGTTGAGGGGACAGGGTTCGGCGAGCAGTACTTC. This rearrangement joins TRBV29-1 to TRBJ2-7, with 9 bases identical to TRBD1. The CDR3 totals 13 residues. Looked up from germline, CDR1 is SQVTM and CDR2 is ANQGSEA. V lost 3 bases to trimming and J lost 6 bases; unmatched junction nucleotides: 6.

The CDR3 region has the DNA TGTGCCAGCTCACCGGCATGGGGGAGCTCCTACGAGCAGTACTTC. It codes for CASSPAWGSSYEQYF. V usage is TRBV18 and J usage is TRBJ2-7; either TRBD1 or TRBD2 may supply D (5 bases each). Between the trimmed V and J ends, which lost 3 bases and 0 bases, there was a span of 12 bases. This CDR3 spans 15 amino acids. Germline-derived CDR1 and CDR2 are KGHSH and LQKENI.

This sequence joins TRBV4-1 and TRBJ2-7; TRBD2 aligns across 13 bases. Germline V gene data show CDR1 as MGHRA and CDR2 as YSYEKL. The V and J ends lost 4 bases and 2 bases, in that order; junction bases with no gene match: 14. The CDR3 runs 19 residues. CDR3 DNA sequence: TGCGCCAGCAGCCGTTATGAGGGACTAGCGGGGAAGACCCCCTACGAGCAGTACTTC. It specifies CASSRYEGLAGKTPYEQYF.

This chain links TRBV19 with TRBJ1-1; D ambiguous. CDR1 is LNHDA and CDR2 is SQIVND in the germline V gene (reference sequence). The CDR3 spans 16 residues. V was pared by 8 bases and J by 2 bases, with 21 bases between. The CDR3 DNA follows: TGTGCCAGTCGCAGTGGTGGACGTGGACCTAACACTGAAGCTTTCTTT. Protein: CASRSGGRGPNTEAFF.

Remarks on this clone: A read error may produce the germline difference seen at one junction end. The rearrangement uses TRBV7-7 and TRBJ2-2; 8 nucleotides agree with TRBD1. Germline values: CDR1 SSHAT, CDR2 FNYEAQ (reference sequence). The CDR3 consists of 14 residues. CDR3 DNA sequence: TGTGCTAGCAGCTCGGACAGGGTAGGCCGGGAGCTGTTTTTT. Its translation: CASSSDRVGRELFF.

In DNA form, the CDR3 reads TGTGCCAGCGGCTCTGGCCCCTACGAGCAGTACTTC. Amino acid sequence: CASGSGPYEQYF. The chain uses TRBV7-9 and TRBJ2-7; D unresolved. Germline V gene lookup returns CDR1 SEHNR and CDR2 FQNEAQ (reference sequence). Trimming removed 8 bases at V and 2 bases at J, with 10 bases between. The CDR3 length is 12 residues.

The gene calls are TRBV5-4 and TRBJ2-7; D is possibly TRBD1 or TRBD2 (5 bases each). This CDR3 comprises 16 residues. CDR1 is SGHNT, CDR2 YYREEE, per germline (reference sequence). Trimming pared 4 bases from V and 3 bases from J, leaving 20 bases between. In DNA, the CDR3 is TGTGCCAGCAGCCGGGGCCCTGACGACCTTGGCTACGAGCAGTACTTC. Translated, it gives CASSRGPDDLGYEQYF.

Only a few counts were recorded for this clone. The genes are TRBV7-9 and TRBJ2-4, with D hard to call. Between the trimmed V and J ends, which lost 5 bases and 9 bases, there was a span of 20 bases. The germline gives CDR1 SEHNR, CDR2 FQNEAQ (reference sequence). The CDR3 contains 15 residues. CDR3 sequence (DNA): TGTGCCAGCAGCCCGATCAAGGGTACACCGGGCATTCAGTACTTC. Translation gives CASSPIKGTPGIQYF.

Details on this clone: Additional DNA sequences in this sample encode the identical CDR3. The CDR3, as DNA: TGTGCCAGCAGCCTGGGACCCTCCTACAATGAGCAGTTCTTC. This translates into CASSLGPSYNEQFF. The gene calls are TRBV11-2 and TRBJ2-1; the D gene could be TRBD1 or TRBD2 (5 bases each). The CDR3 has 14 residues. Germline V CDR1 and CDR2: SGHAT, FQNNGV. V dropped 5 bases and J dropped 0 bases, with 8 bases sitting between them.

This clone came up once. CDR3 coding DNA: TGTGCCAGCAGCCCACAGCGCGAGACCCAGTACTTC. This sequence encodes CASSPQRETQYF. The genes are TRBV6-1 and TRBJ2-5; D is undetermined. The CDR3 is 12 amino acids. Between the trimmed V and J ends, which lost 6 bases and 5 bases, there was a span of 10 bases. Germline CDR1 and CDR2: MNHNS and SASEGT.

This clone turned up a few times. The rearrangement links TRBV11-2 to TRBJ2-1, with D possibly matching TRBD2 (6 bases). The V and J ends lost 0 bases and 3 bases respectively, with 12 bases between them. Looked up from germline, CDR1 is SGHAT and CDR2 is FQNNGV. CDR3 size: 16 residues. CDR3 in amino acids: CASSLEGGGLYNEQFF. CDR3 DNA: TGTGCCAGCAGCTTAGAGGGGGGAGGACTCTACAATGAGCAGTTCTTC.

V and J are TRBV5-1 and TRBJ2-3; D perhaps matches TRBD2 (5 bases). V lost 4 bases to trimming and J lost 0 bases, with 24 bases between them. The CDR3 has 19 residues. The V gene's germline CDR1 is SGHRS and CDR2 YFSETQ. The CDR3 DNA reads TGCGCCAGCAGCACGCGAGGGTGGGGTTCGTTCGCGAGCACAGATACGCAGTATTTT. Translating gives CASSTRGWGSFASTDTQYF.

CDR3 loop: CASSQIAGAAEAFF. DNA for the CDR3: TGTGCCAGCAGCCAGATTGCGGGGGCGGCTGAAGCTTTCTTT. The rearrangement joins TRBV6-1 to TRBJ1-1, with D maybe TRBD1 (6 bases). There are 14 residues in the CDR3. Trimming stripped 6 bases from V and 6 bases from J, with 17 bases between. CDR1 is MNHNS, CDR2 SASEGT, per germline.

The V and J genes are TRBV6-1 and TRBJ2-7; D uncertain. This CDR3 region has 12 residues. CDR1 and CDR2 from the germline V gene are MNHNS and SASEGT. The V end was cut by 8 bases, the J end by 1 base, with 9 bases between. The CDR3 region has the DNA TGTGCCAGCGGTGGGCTGTCCTACGAGCAGTACTTC. This codes for CASGGLSYEQYF.

The chain employs TRBV5-1 and TRBJ2-7; D may be TRBD1 or TRBD2 (5 bases each). The CDR3 is made up of 15 amino acids. CDR1 is SGHRS, CDR2 YFSETQ, per germline. The V gene lost 5 bases and the J gene lost 6 bases, with 21 bases spanning the gap. CDR3 nucleotides: TGCGCCAGCAGGACAAATACCGGGACGCACTCCGAGCAGTACTTC. It codes for CASRTNTGTHSEQYF.

The chain is built from TRBV5-1 and TRBJ1-5, with D possibly matching TRBD1 (6 bases). Germline loops: CDR1 SGHRS, CDR2 YFSETQ. CDR3 length equals 14 residues. V was pared by 4 bases and J by 2 bases, with 10 bases between. The CDR3 DNA follows: TGCGCCAGCAGCGAGGCAGGGGGCAATCAGCCCCAGCATTTT. It encodes CASSEAGGNQPQHF.